This T cell receptor beta chain emerged from a study of blood T cell repertoires in COVID-19. Study at large: The United States, Italy and Spain provided the acute and convalescent COVID-19 samples. PBMCs, B-cell-depleted T cells, or T cells provided the cDNA or gDNA that made up the material.

As originally analysed: Reference gene primer amplification gave nucleated cell count estimates. Profiling relied on immunoSEQ multiplex PCR, and the TCRdb table lists in-frame clones only, not all of them. The D gene and trimming were derived from the DNA, and the V and J assignments and clone size from that table. The sample lists around 180,000 clones; around 83% were seen once. The CDR3 has 17 amino acids. This sequence originates from a human donor in a cohort sampled during active COVID-19. The sequencing input was peripheral blood. The J gene is TRBJ1-5, the V gene TRBV21-1. TRBV21-1 is a documented pseudogene. For the CDR3, the DNA is TGTGCCAGCAGCAAAGCATTAGGGAGGGCATCAATTCAGCCCCAGCATTTT. As protein: CASSKALGRASIQPQHF.